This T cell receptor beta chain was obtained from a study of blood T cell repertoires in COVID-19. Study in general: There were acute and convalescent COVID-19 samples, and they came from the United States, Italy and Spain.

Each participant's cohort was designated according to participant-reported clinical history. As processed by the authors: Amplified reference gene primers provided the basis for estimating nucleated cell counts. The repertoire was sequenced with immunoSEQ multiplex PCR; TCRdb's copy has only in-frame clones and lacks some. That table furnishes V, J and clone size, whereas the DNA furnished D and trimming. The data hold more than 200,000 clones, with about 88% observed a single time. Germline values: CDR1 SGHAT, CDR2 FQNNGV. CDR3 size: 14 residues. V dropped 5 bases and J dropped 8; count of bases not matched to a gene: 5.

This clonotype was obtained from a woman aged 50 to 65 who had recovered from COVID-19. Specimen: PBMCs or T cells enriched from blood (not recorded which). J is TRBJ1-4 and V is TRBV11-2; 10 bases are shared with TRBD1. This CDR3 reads CASSPDRGREKLFF. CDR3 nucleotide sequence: TGTGCCAGCAGCCCCGACAGGGGGCGGGAAAAACTGTTTTTT. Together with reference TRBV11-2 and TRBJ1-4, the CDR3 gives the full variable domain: EAGVAQSPRYKIIEKRQSVAFWCNPISGHATLYWYQQILGQGPKLLIQFQNNGVVDDSQLPKDRFSAERLKGVDSTLKIQPAKLEDSAVYLCASSPDRGREKLFFGSGTQLSVL.